This T cell receptor (beta chain) derives from a study of blood T cell repertoires in COVID-19. Libraries were prepared by immunoSEQ multiplex PCR; TCRdb keeps only in-frame clonotypes and omits some of them. The sample shows some 150,000 clones, 84% of them seen only once. Per the germline V gene, CDR1 is LNHDA and CDR2 is SQIVND (reference sequence). This CDR3 spans 14 amino acids. V shed 5 bases, J shed 5 bases, and the junction held 5 bases outside the gene matches. What was sequenced was peripheral blood. This clonotype was obtained from a woman in her 70s with COVID-19, enrolled during active disease. This sequence joins TRBV19 and TRBJ2-3; 9 bases line up with TRBD1. The CDR3 DNA reads as TGTGCCAGTAGTTTCGGGACAGGGAGAGATACGCAGTATTTT. Protein: CASSFGTGRDTQYF.